Sequencing of this T cell receptor beta chain was carried out in a study of T-cell memory formation after mild COVID-19. Study-wide results and caveats: A second wave of clones peaked on day 37, and their SARS-CoV-2 specificity went unconfirmed.

V gave up 6 bases and J gave up 1 base, with 9 bases separating them. Germline V gives CDR1 MNHEY, CDR2 SVGAGI. CDR3 length: 13 amino acids. Each CDR3 protein gets one entry after TCRdb re-called the 5' RACE reads with MiXCR. Among roughly 150,000 distinct CDR3 sequences listed, 14% were seen once. This clonotype was seen a handful of times. No antigen is known for it. The J gene is TRBJ1-1, the V gene TRBV6-5; no clear D. Sequencing was done on a sample of PBMCs or a T cell subset sorted from them (not recorded which). The TCR was taken from an adult woman who had mild COVID-19 (a few samples of this study predate the infection). Cell type and time point are not known. The CDR3 nucleotides read TGTGCCAGCAGCCAACACCAGAACACTGAAGCTTTCTTT. This codes for CASSQHQNTEAFF.